This T cell receptor beta chain was sequenced for a study of blood T cell repertoires in COVID-19. V was shortened by 3 bases and J by 1 base, with 9 bases between the two germline ends. CDR1 is LNHNV and CDR2 is YYDKDF in the germline V gene (reference sequence). The CDR3 totals 15 residues. Source study methods: Amplification from reference gene primers served as the basis for estimated nucleated cell counts. The assay was immunoSEQ multiplex PCR, and TCRdb's table has in-frame clones only and misses some. D and trimming come from the DNA, and the V and J calls and clone size come from that table. The data contain around 260,000 clones, over 80% of them seen just once; the ten biggest clones take up 4.6%.

Input material: peripheral blood. The chain couples TRBV15 to TRBJ1-4, with D tentatively TRBD1 (5 bases). The clonotype comes from a man between 60 and 75 years old who had recovered from COVID-19. This CDR3 is CATSRDTLTNEKLFF. In DNA form, the CDR3 reads TGTGCCACCAGCAGGGACACCTTAACTAATGAAAAACTGTTTTTT.